These 20 T cell receptor beta chains originate from one sample sequenced in a study of T cell changes during pregnancy in multiple sclerosis. Using immunoSEQ multiplex PCR, the repertoire was profiled, and TCRdb retains in-frame clones only, with some absent. Among fewer than 70,000 clones, 94% were seen once, and the ten largest hold around 3.5%. Sequenced material: CD8+ T cells from peripheral blood mononuclear cells, taken in the third trimester of pregnancy. These receptors originate from a female donor with multiple sclerosis, enrolled in a pregnancy study.

This chain joins TRBV14 and TRBJ2-7; 9 nucleotides match TRBD2. The CDR3 consists of 14 residues. In germline, CDR1 is SGHDN, CDR2 FVKESK. J was trimmed by 4 bases and V by 1 base; bases with no gene match: 2. In nucleotides, the CDR3 is TGTGCCAGCAGCCAAGTGCGGGAGGGGTACGAGCAGTACTTC. Translating gives CASSQVREGYEQYF. The full variable domain, its missing parts supplied by reference TRBV14 and TRBJ2-7, is EAGVTQFPSHSVIEKGQTVTLRCDPISGHDNLYWYRRVMGKEIKFLLHFVKESKQDESGMPNNRFLAERTGGTYSTLKVQPAELEDSGVYFCASSQVREGYEQYFGPGTRLTVT.

In its sample, this clone was seen once. The chain employs TRBV2 and TRBJ2-2; TRBD2 matches at 7 bases. This CDR3 comprises 15 residues. Per germline, CDR1 SNHLY and CDR2 FYNNEI. The ends lost 5 bases at V and 5 bases at J; junction bases unmatched: 8. CDR3 nucleotides: TGTGCCAGCAGTATCTCCTCGGGGGGAACCGGGGAGCTGTTTTTT. Translating it yields CASSISSGGTGELFF.

This clone was seen more than once but under ten times. The V and J genes are TRBV19 and TRBJ1-5, with TRBD1 identical over 10 bases. The J segment lost 4 bases and the V segment lost 7 bases, leaving 7 bases of the junction unmatched. The CDR3 consists of 15 residues. Per the germline V gene, CDR1 is LNHDA and CDR2 is SQIVND (reference sequence). CDR3 amino acids: CASTMTGGVNQPQHF. DNA for the CDR3: TGTGCCAGTACCATGACAGGGGGCGTAAATCAGCCCCAGCATTTT.

This rearrangement joins TRBV7-9 to TRBJ2-1; no reliable D call. Germline assignment: CDR1 SEHNR and CDR2 FQNEAQ (reference sequence). The CDR3 consists of 14 residues. V was pared by 1 base and J by 7 bases, with 11 bases between. CDR3 residues: CASSLGNPMNEQFF. The CDR3 nucleotides are TGTGCCAGCAGCTTAGGAAACCCTATGAATGAGCAGTTCTTC.

V and J are TRBV15 and TRBJ1-1, with D uncertain. There are 16 residues in the CDR3. V lost 0 bases and J lost 0, with 11 bases in between. The germline gives CDR1 LNHNV, CDR2 YYDKDF (reference sequence). The CDR3 DNA is TGTGCCACCAGCAGAGATACCGAGAGGTTGAACACTGAAGCTTTCTTT. As protein: CATSRDTERLNTEAFF.

The J gene is TRBJ2-7, the V gene TRBV27, with 12 bases fitting TRBD1. Germline CDR1 reads MNHEY; CDR2 reads SMNVEV (reference sequence). V lost 5 bases to trimming and J lost 7 bases; unmatched junction nucleotides: 9. The CDR3 has 15 amino acids. Written as DNA, the CDR3 is TGTGCCAGCAGTCCAGAGGGACAGGGGGCATGGGAGCAGTACTTC. This sequence encodes CASSPEGQGAWEQYF.

The chain recombines TRBV7-9 with TRBJ1-3; no reliable D call. This CDR3 is 14 amino acids long. Germline V gene lookup returns CDR1 SEHNR and CDR2 FQNEAQ (reference sequence). Trimming took off 11 bases at V and 3 bases at J, with 17 bases between the two ends. CDR3 DNA sequence: TGTGCCTTAGCCCCGGAGGGAGGTGGAAACACCATATATTTT. Its protein is CALAPEGGGNTIYF.

The chain couples TRBV4-1 to TRBJ2-4; 9 nucleotides align to TRBD2. Germline V gives CDR1 MGHRA, CDR2 YSYEKL. With V trimmed by 6 bases and J by 4 bases, 10 bases remained unmatched. The CDR3 is made up of 16 amino acids. The CDR3 protein is CASRERTSDLKNIQYF. The CDR3 DNA reads as TGCGCCAGCAGGGAGAGGACTAGCGACTTGAAAAACATTCAGTACTTC.

The chain carries TRBV4-3 and TRBJ2-3; maybe TRBD2 (5 bases). Per the germline V gene, CDR1 is LGHNA and CDR2 is YSLEER. With 1 base removed from V and 4 bases from J, the gap between germline ends came to 12 bases. This CDR3 is 15 amino acids long. The CDR3: CASSQGRWQSDTQYF. DNA for the CDR3: TGCGCCAGCAGCCAAGGGAGGTGGCAGTCAGATACGCAGTATTTT.

The chain joins TRBV5-1 to TRBJ2-7; D is undetermined. V was clipped by 3 bases and J by 4 bases, with 17 bases between them. The length of the CDR3 is 15 residues. Looked up from germline, CDR1 is SGHRS and CDR2 is YFSETQ. CDR3 sequence reads: CASSYVGSIRYEQYF. CDR3 coding DNA: TGCGCCAGCAGCTACGTCGGGTCAATTCGGTACGAGCAGTACTTC.

CDR3 sequence reads: CASSLLAGGETQYF. In DNA, the CDR3 is TGTGCCAGCAGTTTATTAGCGGGAGGAGAGACCCAGTACTTC. This chain uses TRBV27 with TRBJ2-5, with 10 bases lining up with TRBD2. The CDR3 runs to 14 residues. J was trimmed by 4 bases and V by 1 base; bases with no gene match: 0. Germline lookup yields CDR1 MNHEY and CDR2 SMNVEV (reference sequence).

J is TRBJ2-7 and V is TRBV6-6; TRBD1 aligns across 7 bases. With V trimmed by 6 bases and J by 2 bases, 7 bases remained unmatched. The CDR3 sequence is 14 residues long. Per the germline V gene, CDR1 is MNHNY and CDR2 is SVGAGI (reference sequence). The CDR3 loop is CASRTGVGTYEQYF. The DNA for the CDR3 is TGTGCCAGCAGAACAGGGGTGGGGACCTACGAGCAGTACTTC.

The chain uses TRBV19 and TRBJ1-5; perhaps TRBD1 as D (5 bases). This CDR3 has 15 amino acids. Trimming removed 6 bases from V and 5 bases from J, with 17 bases in between. Germline-derived CDR1 and CDR2 are LNHDA and SQIVND (reference sequence). CDR3 DNA sequence: TGTGCCAGTAGGGAGGGGATTACAGATCATCAGCCCCAGCATTTT. It is translated as CASREGITDHQPQHF.

The rearrangement links TRBV7-6 to TRBJ2-5, with TRBD1 as a possible D gene (6 bases). The CDR3 sequence is 12 residues long. Germline-derived CDR1 and CDR2 are SGHVS and FNYEAQ. Trimming shortened V by 5 bases and J by 4 bases, and 8 bases separated the two germline ends. The CDR3 bases are TGTGCCAGCAGCCAGGACAGAGAGACCCAGTACTTC. Translating it yields CASSQDRETQYF.

The chain joins TRBV13 to TRBJ1-2; 9 nucleotides align to TRBD1. This CDR3 has 18 residues. Germline CDR1 PRHDT, CDR2 FYEKMQ (reference sequence). The J segment lost 7 bases and the V segment lost 1 base, leaving 16 bases of the junction unmatched. The CDR3 DNA reads TGTGCCAGCAGCTTAGAATCATTAAAAAGGACAGGGGATGGTGGCTACACCTTC. The encoded protein is CASSLESLKRTGDGGYTF.

The chain joins TRBV9 to TRBJ2-1; 7 bases line up with TRBD1. CDR1 and CDR2 from the germline V gene are SGDLS and YYNGEE. The CDR3 totals 14 residues. After removal of 4 bases from V and 9 bases from J, the junction contained 10 bases not matched to a gene. The CDR3 DNA sequence: TGTGCCAGCAGCCCCGGGACAGAGTCCGGTGAGCAGTTCTTC. It encodes CASSPGTESGEQFF.

The CDR3: CASSLRLAGLAKNIQYF. CDR3 DNA sequence: TGTGCCAGCAGCTTAAGACTAGCGGGACTAGCCAAAAACATTCAGTACTTC. The chain recombines TRBV7-9 with TRBJ2-4; 11 bases are shared with TRBD2. The CDR3 sequence is 17 residues long. V lost 2 bases, J lost 0 bases, and 3 bases stayed unmatched. Germline V gene lookup returns CDR1 SEHNR and CDR2 FQNEAQ (reference sequence).

The V gene is TRBV27, the J gene TRBJ2-1; 7 positions agree with TRBD2. V lost 3 bases and J lost 0; bases outside the gene matches: 2. Per the germline V gene, CDR1 is MNHEY and CDR2 is SMNVEV (reference sequence). The CDR3 totals 15 residues. CDR3 DNA sequence: TGTGCCAGCAGTTTTGGCGGGAGCTCCTACAATGAGCAGTTCTTC. Its protein product is CASSFGGSSYNEQFF.

The V gene is TRBV13, the J gene TRBJ2-7, with 11 bases identical to TRBD1. The ends lost 7 bases at V and 3 bases at J; junction bases unmatched: 8. CDR3 length: 15 residues. CDR1 is PRHDT, CDR2 FYEKMQ, per germline (reference sequence). In DNA, the CDR3 is TGTGCCAGCACCATCCAGGGGACAGGGGGCTACGAGCAGTACTTC. Translation: CASTIQGTGGYEQYF.

V usage is TRBV9 and J usage is TRBJ2-1; 12 nucleotides align to TRBD2. The germline V gene has CDR1 SGDLS and CDR2 YYNGEE. CDR3 length: 15 residues. V lost 4 bases and J lost 8; bases outside the gene matches: 7. This CDR3 is CASSPRLAGVDEQFF. CDR3 coding DNA: TGTGCCAGCAGCCCTCGACTAGCGGGAGTCGATGAGCAGTTCTTC. Supplemented by reference TRBV9 and TRBJ2-1, the full variable domain reads DSGVTQTPKHLITATGQRVTLRCSPRSGDLSVYWYQQSLDQGLQFLIQYYNGEERAKGNILERFSAQQFPDLHSELNLSSLELGDSALYFCASSPRLAGVDEQFFGPGTRLTVL.